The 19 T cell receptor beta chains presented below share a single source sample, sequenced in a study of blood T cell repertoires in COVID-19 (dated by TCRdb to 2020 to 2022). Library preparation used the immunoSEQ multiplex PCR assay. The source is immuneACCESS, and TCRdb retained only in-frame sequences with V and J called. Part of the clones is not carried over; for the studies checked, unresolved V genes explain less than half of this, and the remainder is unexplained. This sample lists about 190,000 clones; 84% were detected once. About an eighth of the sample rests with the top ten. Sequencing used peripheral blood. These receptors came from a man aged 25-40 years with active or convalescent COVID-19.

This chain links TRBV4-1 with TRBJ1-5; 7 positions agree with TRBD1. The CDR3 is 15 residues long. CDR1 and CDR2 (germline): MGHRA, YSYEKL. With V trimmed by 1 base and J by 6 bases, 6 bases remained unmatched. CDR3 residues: CASSQVSTGTQPQHF. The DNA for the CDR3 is TGCGCCAGCAGCCAAGTTTCGACAGGGACTCAGCCCCAGCATTTT.

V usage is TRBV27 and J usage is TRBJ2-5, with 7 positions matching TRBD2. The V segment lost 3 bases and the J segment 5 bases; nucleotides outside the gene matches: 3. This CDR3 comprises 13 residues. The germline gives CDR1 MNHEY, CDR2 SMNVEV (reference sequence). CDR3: CASSFLGGETQYF. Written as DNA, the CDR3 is TGTGCCAGCAGTTTTTTGGGGGGGGAGACCCAGTACTTC.

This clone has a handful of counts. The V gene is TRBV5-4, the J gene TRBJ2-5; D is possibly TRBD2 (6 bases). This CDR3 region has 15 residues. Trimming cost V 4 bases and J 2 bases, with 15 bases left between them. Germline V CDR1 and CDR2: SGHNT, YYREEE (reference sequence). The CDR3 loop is CASSLGTFDQETQYF. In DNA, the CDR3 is TGTGCCAGCAGCCTAGGGACTTTCGATCAAGAGACCCAGTACTTC. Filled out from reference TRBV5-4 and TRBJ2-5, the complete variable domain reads ETGVTQSPTHLIKTRGQQVTLRCSSQSGHNTVSWYQQALGQGPQFIFQYYREEENGRGNFPPRFSGLQFPNYSSELNVNALELDDSALYLCASSLGTFDQETQYFGPGTRLLVL.

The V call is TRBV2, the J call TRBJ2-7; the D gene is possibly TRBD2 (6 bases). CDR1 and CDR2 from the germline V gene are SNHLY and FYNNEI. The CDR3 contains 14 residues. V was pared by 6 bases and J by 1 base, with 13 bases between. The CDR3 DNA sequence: TGTGCCAGCAGCTCGGGAGCAGGGTCCTACGAGCAGTACTTC. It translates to CASSSGAGSYEQYF.

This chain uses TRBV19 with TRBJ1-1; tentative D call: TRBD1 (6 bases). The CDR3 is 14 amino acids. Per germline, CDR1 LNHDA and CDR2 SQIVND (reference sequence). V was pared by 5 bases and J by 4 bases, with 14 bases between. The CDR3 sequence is CASSPTGTPTEAFF. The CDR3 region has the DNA TGTGCCAGTAGTCCTACAGGGACCCCCACTGAAGCTTTCTTT.

CDR3 bases: TGTGCCAGCAGATCCGGGACTAGCGATCGAAATGAGCAGTTCTTC. Translated, it gives CASRSGTSDRNEQFF. The chain is built from TRBV27 and TRBJ2-1, with 10 bases identical to TRBD2. The germline V gene encodes CDR1 MNHEY and CDR2 SMNVEV (reference sequence). The CDR3 consists of 15 residues. The junction had 9 bases not matched to a gene; V was cut back by 6 bases and J by 7 bases.

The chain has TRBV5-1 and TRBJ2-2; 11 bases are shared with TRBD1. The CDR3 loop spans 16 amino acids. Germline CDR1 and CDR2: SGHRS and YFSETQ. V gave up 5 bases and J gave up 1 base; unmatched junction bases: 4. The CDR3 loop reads CASSRTGGGNTGELFF. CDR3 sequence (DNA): TGCGCCAGCAGTCGGACAGGGGGCGGGAACACCGGGGAGCTGTTTTTT.

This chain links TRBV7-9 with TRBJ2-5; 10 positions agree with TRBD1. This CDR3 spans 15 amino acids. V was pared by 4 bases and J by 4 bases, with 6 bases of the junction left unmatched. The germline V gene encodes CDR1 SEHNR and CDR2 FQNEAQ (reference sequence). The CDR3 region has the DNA TGTGCCAGCAGCTGGGAGACAGGGGGCCGAGAGACCCAGTACTTC. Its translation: CASSWETGGRETQYF.

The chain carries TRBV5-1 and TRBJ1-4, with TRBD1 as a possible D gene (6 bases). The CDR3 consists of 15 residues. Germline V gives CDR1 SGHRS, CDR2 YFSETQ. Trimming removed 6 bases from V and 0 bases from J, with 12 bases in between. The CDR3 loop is CASNREGATNEKLFF. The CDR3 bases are TGCGCCAGCAACCGGGAGGGGGCAACTAATGAAAAACTGTTTTTT.

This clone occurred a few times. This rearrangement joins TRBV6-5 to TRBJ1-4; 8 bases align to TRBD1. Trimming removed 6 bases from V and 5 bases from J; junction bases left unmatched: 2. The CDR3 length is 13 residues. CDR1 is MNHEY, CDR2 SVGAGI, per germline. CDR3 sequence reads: CASRTGENEKLFF. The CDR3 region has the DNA TGTGCCAGCAGGACAGGGGAAAATGAAAAACTGTTTTTT.

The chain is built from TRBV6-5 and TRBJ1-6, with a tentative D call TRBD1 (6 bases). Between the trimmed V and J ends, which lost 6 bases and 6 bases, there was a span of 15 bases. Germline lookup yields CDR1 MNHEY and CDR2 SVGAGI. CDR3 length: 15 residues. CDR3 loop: CASSRTATGNSPLHF. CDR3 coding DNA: TGTGCCAGCAGCCGGACAGCAACTGGTAATTCACCCCTCCACTTT.

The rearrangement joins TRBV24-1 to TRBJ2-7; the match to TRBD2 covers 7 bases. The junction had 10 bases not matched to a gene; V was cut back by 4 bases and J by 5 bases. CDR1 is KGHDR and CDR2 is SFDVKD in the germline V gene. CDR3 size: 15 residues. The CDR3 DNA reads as TGTGCCACCAGTGAATCGGGACTACTTTTGAACGAGCAGTACTTC. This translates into CATSESGLLLNEQYF.

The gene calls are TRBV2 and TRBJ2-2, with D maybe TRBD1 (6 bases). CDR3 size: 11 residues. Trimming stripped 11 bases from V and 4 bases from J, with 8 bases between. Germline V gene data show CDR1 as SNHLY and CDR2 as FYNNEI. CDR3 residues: CALGGTGELFF. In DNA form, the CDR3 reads TGTGCCCTAGGGGGCACCGGGGAGCTGTTTTTT. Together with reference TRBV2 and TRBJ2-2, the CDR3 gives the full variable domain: EPEVTQTPSHQVTQMGQEVILRCVPISNHLYFYWYRQILGQKVEFLVSFYNNEISEKSEIFDDQFSVERPDGSNFTLKIRSTKLEDSAMYFCALGGTGELFFGEGSRLTVL.

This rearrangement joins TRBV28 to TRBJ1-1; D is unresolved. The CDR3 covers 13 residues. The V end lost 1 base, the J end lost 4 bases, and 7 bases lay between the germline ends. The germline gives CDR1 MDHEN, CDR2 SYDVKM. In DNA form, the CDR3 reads TGTGCCAGCAGTTTATCAACGGGCACTGAAGCTTTCTTT. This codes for CASSLSTGTEAFF.

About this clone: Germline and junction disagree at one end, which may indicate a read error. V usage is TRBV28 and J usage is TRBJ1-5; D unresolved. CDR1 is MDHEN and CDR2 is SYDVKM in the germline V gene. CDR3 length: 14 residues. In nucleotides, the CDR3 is TGTGCCAGCAGTTCTAGGCTTAGCGATCAGCCCCAGCATTTT. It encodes CASSSRLSDQPQHF.

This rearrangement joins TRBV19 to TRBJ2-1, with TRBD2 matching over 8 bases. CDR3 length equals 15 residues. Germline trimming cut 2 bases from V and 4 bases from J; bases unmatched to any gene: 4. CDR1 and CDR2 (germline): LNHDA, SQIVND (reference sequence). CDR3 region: CASSITAGDYNEQFF. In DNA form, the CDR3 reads TGTGCCAGTAGTATAACAGCGGGAGATTACAATGAGCAGTTCTTC.

Written as DNA, the CDR3 is TGTGCCAGCAGGTTGGGACAGGGGGATTATGGCTACACCTTC. This translates into CASRLGQGDYGYTF. The V and J genes are TRBV2 and TRBJ1-2, with 11 bases fitting TRBD1. Unmatched junction bases numbered 5, after V lost 6 bases and J lost 5 bases. Germline V gene data show CDR1 as SNHLY and CDR2 as FYNNEI. The CDR3 has 14 amino acids. The full variable domain, rest sourced from reference TRBV2 and TRBJ1-2, is EPEVTQTPSHQVTQMGQEVILRCVPISNHLYFYWYRQILGQKVEFLVSFYNNEISEKSEIFDDQFSVERPDGSNFTLKIRSTKLEDSAMYFCASRLGQGDYGYTFGSGTRLTVV.

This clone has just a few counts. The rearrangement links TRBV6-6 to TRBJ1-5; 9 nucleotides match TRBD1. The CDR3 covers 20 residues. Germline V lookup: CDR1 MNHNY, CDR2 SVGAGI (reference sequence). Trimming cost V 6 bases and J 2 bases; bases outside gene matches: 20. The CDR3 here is CASSNKTGTGIYRGNQPQHF. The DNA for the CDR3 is TGTGCCAGCAGCAATAAAACCGGGACAGGGATTTACCGGGGCAATCAGCCCCAGCATTTT.

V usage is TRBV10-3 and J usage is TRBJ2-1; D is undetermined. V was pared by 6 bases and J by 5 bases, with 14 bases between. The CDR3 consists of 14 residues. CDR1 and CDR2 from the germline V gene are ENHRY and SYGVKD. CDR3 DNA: TGTGCCATCAGAGCTGACTGGAACGACAATGAGCAGTTCTTC. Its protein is CAIRADWNDNEQFF.